Sequencing of this T cell receptor beta chain was carried out in a study of beta chain features in type 1 diabetes (dated by TCRdb to between 2017 and 2018). Regarding the study in general: Mean age, gender distribution, total cell number and subset yield did not differ between patients and healthy donors. In the study, TCRB repertoires of sorted circulating CD4+ T cell subsets from recently diagnosed type 1 diabetes patients were compared with those of matched healthy donors. Regulatory and stem cell-like memory subsets were obtained from only 8 patients and roughly 8 healthy donors, while naive and central memory subsets were obtained from all 30 or so donors. A total of 107,917,701 sorted cells were examined across all samples, and RNA yield correlated strongly with the number of cells per subset.

At the junction V is shortened by 5 bases and J by 12 bases, with 17 bases in between. From the cysteine through the phenylalanine, the CDR3 covers 13 amino acids. CDR3 DNA is the only sequence kept; it has 39 bases, read in frame from the first base. CDR1 and CDR2, looked up from the germline V gene, are SGHTA and FQGTGA. Points the paper makes about the study in general: PCR may preferentially amplify shorter templates, but because patient and control samples were amplified and corrected together, any resulting skew would affect both groups equally. Sequencing cDNA rather than genomic DNA could over-represent highly expressing activated cells, although activation and CD3 levels did not differ between groups. Because small numbers of individuals were included in the HLA sub-analyses, any influence of HLA type on TCRB rearrangement was left unresolved. Naive, central memory and regulatory TCRB repertoires appeared more similar among patients than among healthy donors. At VDJ recombination sites, patients with type 1 diabetes made fewer insertions and deleted more nucleotides, a pattern implying thymic rearrangement abnormalities. A moderate but significant shortening of TCRB CDR3 length was observed in type 1 diabetes patients in all four CD4+ subsets.

The entire amount of isolated RNA was reverse transcribed using the High Capacity cDNA Reverse Transcription Kit, so the sequenced TCRB transcripts were expressed ones. Naive, central memory and regulatory T cell samples underwent deep immunoSEQ sequencing, averaging roughly 3.5 million total reads per sample. Sorted cells were lysed in RLT buffer, and RNA was extracted using DNase-treated RNeasy Micro or Mini kits according to cell number. To prevent cross-contamination, every cell subset was processed on its own, while patient and healthy donor samples were processed together. The immunoSEQ multiplex PCR was used to amplify TCRB sequences from cDNA, generating 87-bp fragments that spanned the CDR3 region. The amplicons were sequenced using the Illumina HiSeq platform. The authors' analysis ran thus. Synthetic template baselines were used to correct PCR bias computationally, reads within Hamming distance 2 were collapsed, and singletons that could not be merged were discarded. Reads were aligned to IMGT to assign V, D and J genes, CDR3 length, and insertions or deletions at six rearrangement sites. Within each subset, clonotype counts were normalized to the number of sorted cells before true diversity and Gini coefficients were calculated with the tcR R package. Repertoire sharing was quantified using the overlap coefficient calculated on TCRB nucleotide sequences. Out-of-frame TCRB sequences from naive cells were analyzed as a proxy for the pre-selection repertoire. In its TCRdb copy, this immuneACCESS table keeps in-frame sequences only and misses some clones. Where compared with another copy, unresolved V genes explain less than half of these, and the others have no known cause. V, J and clone size are taken as reported in that table, and D and trimming were inferred from the DNA itself. The sample records over 200,000 clones, under 13% of which are singletons. The ten largest clones represent approximately 0.017% of the sample.

A single peripheral blood draw of approximately 100 mL on average was collected from each donor into heparinised tubes. A BD FACSAria II was used to sort naive, central memory, regulatory and stem cell-like memory CD4+ T cells with a panel that included CD45RO, CCR7, CD25, CD127, CD95 and CD27. All sorted populations exceeded 95% purity. PBMCs were isolated immediately by Lymphoprep density gradient centrifugation and stained directly without culture. So that batch effects would be minimized, each experiment stained and sorted samples in pairs, pairing one healthy donor with one patient. This clone was seen a few times. Its recognized antigen is unknown. No clone much larger than this one lies a single base away; base qualities are absent.

The receptor comes from a man aged 25 to 40 with type 1 diabetes. Here the chain combines TRBV7-3 and TRBJ2-1; the D gene is unclear. The sample was naive CD4+ T cells from blood. Sample cell subset or site, as interpreted from the label and publication: true naive CD4+ T cells. The CDR3 is CASSPGTVGGQFF. The base sequence is TGTGCCAGCAGCCCCGGAACAGTCGGTGGGCAGTTCTTC.